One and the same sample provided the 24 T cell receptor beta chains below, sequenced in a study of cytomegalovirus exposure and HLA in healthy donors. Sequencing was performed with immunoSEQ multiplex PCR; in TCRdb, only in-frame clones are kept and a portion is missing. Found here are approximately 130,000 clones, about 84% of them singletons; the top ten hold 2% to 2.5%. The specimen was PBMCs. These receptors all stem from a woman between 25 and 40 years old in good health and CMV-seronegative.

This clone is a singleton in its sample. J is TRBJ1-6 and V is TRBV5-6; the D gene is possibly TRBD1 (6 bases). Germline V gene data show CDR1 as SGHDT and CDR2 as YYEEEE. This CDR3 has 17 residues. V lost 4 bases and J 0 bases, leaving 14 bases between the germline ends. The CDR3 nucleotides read TGTGCCAGCAGCCGGGACACCTCGAGCTCCTATAATTCACCCCTCCACTTT. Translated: CASSRDTSSSYNSPLHF. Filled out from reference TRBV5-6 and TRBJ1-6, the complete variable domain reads DAGVTQSPTHLIKTRGQQVTLRCSPKSGHDTVSWYQQALGQGPQFIFQYYEEEERQRGNFPDRFSGHQFPNYSSELNVNALLLGDSALYLCASSRDTSSSYNSPLHFGNGTRLTVT.

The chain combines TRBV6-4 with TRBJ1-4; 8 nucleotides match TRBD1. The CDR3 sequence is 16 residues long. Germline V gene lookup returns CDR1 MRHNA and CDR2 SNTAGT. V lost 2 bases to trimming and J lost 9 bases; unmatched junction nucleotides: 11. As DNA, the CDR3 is TGTGCCAGCAGTGACCCCCAGACAGGGGTAAGGAAAAAACTGTTTTTT. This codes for CASSDPQTGVRKKLFF.

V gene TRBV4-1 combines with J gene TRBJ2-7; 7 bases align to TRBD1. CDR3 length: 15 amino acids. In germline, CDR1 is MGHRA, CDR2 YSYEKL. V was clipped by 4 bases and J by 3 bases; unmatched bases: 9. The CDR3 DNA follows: TGCGCCAGCAGCCTAATAGGGACAGATATCTACGAGCAGTACTTC. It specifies CASSLIGTDIYEQYF.

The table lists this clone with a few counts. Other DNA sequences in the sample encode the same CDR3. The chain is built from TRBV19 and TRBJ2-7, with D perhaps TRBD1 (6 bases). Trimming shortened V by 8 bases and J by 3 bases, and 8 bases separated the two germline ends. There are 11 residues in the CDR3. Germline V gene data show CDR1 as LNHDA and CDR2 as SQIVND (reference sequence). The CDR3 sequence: CASSGDYEQYF. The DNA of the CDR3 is TGTGCCAGTTCAGGGGACTACGAGCAGTACTTC.

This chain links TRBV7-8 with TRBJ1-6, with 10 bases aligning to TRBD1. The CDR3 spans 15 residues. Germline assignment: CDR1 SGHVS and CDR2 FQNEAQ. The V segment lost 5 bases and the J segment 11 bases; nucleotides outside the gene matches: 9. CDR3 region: CASSVRDRGIPPLHF. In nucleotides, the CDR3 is TGTGCCAGCAGCGTACGGGACAGGGGAATTCCACCCCTCCACTTT.

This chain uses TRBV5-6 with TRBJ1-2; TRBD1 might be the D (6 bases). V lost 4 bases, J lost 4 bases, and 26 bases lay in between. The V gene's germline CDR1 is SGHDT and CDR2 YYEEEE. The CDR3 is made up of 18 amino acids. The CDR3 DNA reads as TGTGCCAGCAGCGCCGCTTTAACCCGGGACACCAGGCTCTATGGCTACACCTTC. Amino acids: CASSAALTRDTRLYGYTF.

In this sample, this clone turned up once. CDR3 DNA sequence: TGCGCCAGCAGCACAACTTCTAGCGGGGGAGATACGCAGTATTTT. This codes for CASSTTSSGGDTQYF. The chain couples TRBV5-1 to TRBJ2-3; 10 bases map to TRBD2. Germline V lookup: CDR1 SGHRS, CDR2 YFSETQ. V shed 4 bases and J 5 bases; nucleotides not matched to a gene: 7. The CDR3 loop spans 15 amino acids.

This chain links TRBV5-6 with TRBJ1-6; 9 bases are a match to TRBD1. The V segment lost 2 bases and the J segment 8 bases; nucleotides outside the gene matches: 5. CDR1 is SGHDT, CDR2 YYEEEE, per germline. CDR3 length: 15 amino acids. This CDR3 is CASSFRDREYSPLHF. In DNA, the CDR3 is TGTGCCAGCAGCTTTCGGGACAGGGAGTATTCACCCCTCCACTTT.

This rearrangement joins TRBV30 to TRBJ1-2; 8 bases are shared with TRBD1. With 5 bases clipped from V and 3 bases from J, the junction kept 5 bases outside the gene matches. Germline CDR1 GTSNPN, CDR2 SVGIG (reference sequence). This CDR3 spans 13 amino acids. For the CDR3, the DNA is TGTGCCTGGGGACAGGGTGGGCACTATGGCTACACCTTC. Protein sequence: CAWGQGGHYGYTF.

The CDR3, as DNA: TGTGCCAGCAGCCAAGATGGGACAGGGGCTGGAAACACCATATATTTT. Its protein product is CASSQDGTGAGNTIYF. This chain connects TRBV5-6 to TRBJ1-3; 10 bases are shared with TRBD1. The CDR3 is 16 residues long. V lost 4 bases to trimming and J lost 2 bases; unmatched junction nucleotides: 6. Germline V gene data show CDR1 as SGHDT and CDR2 as YYEEEE.

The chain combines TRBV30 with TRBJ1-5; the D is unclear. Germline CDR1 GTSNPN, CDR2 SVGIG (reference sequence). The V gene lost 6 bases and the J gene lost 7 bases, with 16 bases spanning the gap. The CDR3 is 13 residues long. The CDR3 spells CACAVGVGQPQHF. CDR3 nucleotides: TGTGCCTGCGCTGTCGGGGTAGGACAGCCCCAGCATTTT.

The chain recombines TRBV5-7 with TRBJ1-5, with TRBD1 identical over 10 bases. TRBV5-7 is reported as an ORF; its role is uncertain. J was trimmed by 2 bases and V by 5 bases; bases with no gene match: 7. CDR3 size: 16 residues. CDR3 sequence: CASSPTGGGGNQPQHF. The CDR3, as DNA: TGTGCCAGCAGTCCGACAGGGGGCGGTGGCAATCAGCCCCAGCATTTT.

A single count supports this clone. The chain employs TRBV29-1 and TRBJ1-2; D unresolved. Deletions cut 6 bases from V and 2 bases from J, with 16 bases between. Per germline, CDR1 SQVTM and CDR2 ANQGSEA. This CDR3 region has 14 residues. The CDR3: CSVRVAAGNYGYTF. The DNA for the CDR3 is TGCAGCGTCCGAGTGGCAGCCGGGAACTATGGCTACACCTTC.

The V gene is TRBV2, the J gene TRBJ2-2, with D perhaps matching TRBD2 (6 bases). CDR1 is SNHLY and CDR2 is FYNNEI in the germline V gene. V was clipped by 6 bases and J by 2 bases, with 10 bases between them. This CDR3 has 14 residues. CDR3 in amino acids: CASRGGKNTGELFF. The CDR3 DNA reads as TGTGCCAGCAGGGGGGGTAAAAACACCGGGGAGCTGTTTTTT.

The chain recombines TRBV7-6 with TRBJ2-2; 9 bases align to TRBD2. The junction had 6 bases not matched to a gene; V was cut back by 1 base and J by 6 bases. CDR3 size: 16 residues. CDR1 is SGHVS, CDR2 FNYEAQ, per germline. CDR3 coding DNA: TGTGCCAGCAGCTTAGGGCAGCGGGGGGTGGCCGGGGAGCTGTTTTTT. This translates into CASSLGQRGVAGELFF. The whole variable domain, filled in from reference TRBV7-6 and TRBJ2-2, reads GAGVSQSPRYKVTKRGQDVALRCDPISGHVSLYWYRQALGQGPEFLTYFNYEAQQDKSGLPNDRFSAERPEGSISTLTIQRTEQRDSAMYRCASSLGQRGVAGELFFGEGSRLTVL.

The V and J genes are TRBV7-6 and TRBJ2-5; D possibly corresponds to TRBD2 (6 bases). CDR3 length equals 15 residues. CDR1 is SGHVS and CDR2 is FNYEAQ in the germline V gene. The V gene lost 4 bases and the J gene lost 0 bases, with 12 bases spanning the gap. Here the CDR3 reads CASSSQGGYQETQYF. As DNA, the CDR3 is TGTGCCAGCAGCTCCCAGGGAGGTTACCAAGAGACCCAGTACTTC.

DNA for the CDR3: TGTGCCAGCAGCTCTTTAGCGGGGGGCTTCTCGAGCTCCTACGAGCAGTACTTC. As protein: CASSSLAGGFSSSYEQYF. V usage is TRBV7-6 and J usage is TRBJ2-7; 10 bases map to TRBD2. Looked up from germline, CDR1 is SGHVS and CDR2 is FNYEAQ. Trimming at V came to 4 bases and at J to 0 bases, leaving 12 bases not matched to a gene. The CDR3 totals 18 residues.

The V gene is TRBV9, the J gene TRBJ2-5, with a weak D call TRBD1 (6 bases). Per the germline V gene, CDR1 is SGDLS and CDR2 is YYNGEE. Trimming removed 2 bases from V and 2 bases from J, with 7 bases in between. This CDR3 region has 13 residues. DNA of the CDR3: TGTGCCAGCAGCGTGGGGGCTCAAGAGACCCAGTACTTC. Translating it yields CASSVGAQETQYF.

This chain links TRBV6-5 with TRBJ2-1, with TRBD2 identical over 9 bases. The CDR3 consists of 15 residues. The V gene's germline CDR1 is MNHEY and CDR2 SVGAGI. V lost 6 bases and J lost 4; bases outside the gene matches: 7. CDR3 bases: TGTGCCAGCAGCCGAGCGGGGGGCCAGTACAATGAGCAGTTCTTC. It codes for CASSRAGGQYNEQFF.

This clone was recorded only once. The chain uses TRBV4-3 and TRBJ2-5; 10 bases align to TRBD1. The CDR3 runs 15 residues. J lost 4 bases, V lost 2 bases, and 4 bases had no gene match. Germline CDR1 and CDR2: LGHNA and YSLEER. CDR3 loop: CASSQPTGGGETQYF. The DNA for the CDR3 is TGCGCCAGCAGCCAACCGACAGGGGGCGGAGAGACCCAGTACTTC.

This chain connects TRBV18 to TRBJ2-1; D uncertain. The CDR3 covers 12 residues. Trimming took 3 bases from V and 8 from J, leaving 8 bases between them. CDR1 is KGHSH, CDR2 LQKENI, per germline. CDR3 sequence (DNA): TGTGCCAGCTCACCCCCGGGTTATGAGCAGTTCTTC. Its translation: CASSPPGYEQFF.

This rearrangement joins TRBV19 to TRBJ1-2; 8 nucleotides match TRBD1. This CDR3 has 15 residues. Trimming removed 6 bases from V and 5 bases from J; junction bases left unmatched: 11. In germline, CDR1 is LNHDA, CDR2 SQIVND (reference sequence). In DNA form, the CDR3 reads TGTGCCAGTAGGCCGGTGACAGGGGATGGATATGGCTACACCTTC. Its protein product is CASRPVTGDGYGYTF.

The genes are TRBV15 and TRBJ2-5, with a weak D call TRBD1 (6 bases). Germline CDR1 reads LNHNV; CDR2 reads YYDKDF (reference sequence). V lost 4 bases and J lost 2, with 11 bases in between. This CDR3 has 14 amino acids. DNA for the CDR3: TGTGCCACCAGCATTTACGGACAGCAAGAGACCCAGTACTTC. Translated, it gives CATSIYGQQETQYF.

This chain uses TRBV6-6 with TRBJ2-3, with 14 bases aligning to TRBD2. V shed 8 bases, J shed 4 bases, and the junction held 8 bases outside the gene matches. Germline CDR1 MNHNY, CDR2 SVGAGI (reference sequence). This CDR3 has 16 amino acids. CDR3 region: CASGLAGGVRADTQYF. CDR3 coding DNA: TGTGCCAGCGGACTAGCGGGGGGCGTGAGGGCAGATACGCAGTATTTT.